The T cell receptor beta chain under discussion was sequenced for a study of blood T cell repertoires in COVID-19 (TCRdb year 2020). About the investigation overall: Samples covering the acute and convalescent phases of COVID-19 were provided by collaborators in the United States, Italy and Spain. Subjects who had been exposed to COVID-19, were actively infected with it, or had recovered from it provided the deeply sampled blood TCRbeta repertoires that made up the dataset. HLA class I and class II types, where available, came from metadata supplied by the sample provider rather than from assay-based typing. The material from the prospective study consisted of cDNA or gDNA derived from T cells, B-cell-depleted T cells, or PBMCs. Nearly every sample came with metadata listing a de-identified subject ID, COVID-19 status, age in years and sex. The samples were drawn from the first 160 participants of the ongoing ImmuneRACE study and from over a thousand subjects provided by 6 global collaborators. A freely available public database, intended as a resource for researchers studying the immune response to SARS-CoV-2, is where the repertoires were released. Study-wide conclusions, independent of this receptor: The amount of clinical and demographic metadata varied by source and participant and was provided uncurated.

Each collaborating institution followed its own protocols to collect whole blood in K2EDTA tubes. For TCRbeta analysis, collaborators shipped samples as frozen whole blood, isolated PBMCs, or DNA extracted from either of those sample types. From its cysteine to its phenylalanine, the CDR3 spans 15 amino acids. Only the CDR3 DNA stays, 45 bases, in frame from base 1. The germline V gene yields SGHRS for CDR1 and YFSETQ for CDR2. The germline V and J ends show losses of 4 bases and 3 bases respectively, and no gene match explains 7 bases of the junction. Comments on this clone: Which antigen it targets is not known. It has no much larger one-base neighbor in the sample; base qualities were not kept.

TCRbeta CDR3 regions were amplified from genomic DNA by means of the immunoSEQ Assay, a bias-controlled multiplex PCR. In the authors' own workflow: Within the assay, amplification of reference gene primers was used to estimate how many nucleated cells each sample contained. To quantify the absolute abundance of each unique TCRbeta CDR3 rearrangement, sequence reads were collapsed and filtered. For each sample, productive Simpson clonality was calculated as the square root of Simpson's diversity index over productive rearrangements. Entries here come from immuneACCESS through TCRdb and include only in-frame sequences with V and J called. Some clones fail to appear in such tables; in the studies checked, an unresolved V gene covers under half of the shortfall, and the cause of the remainder is unknown. D and trimming come from the DNA, and the V and J calls and clone size come from that table. For this sample the table gives 91,000 or so clones, of which 87% were detected only once. The ten largest clones capture approximately 15% of the sample.

The sequencing input was peripheral blood. The origin of this receptor is a human donor in a cohort sampled during active COVID-19. The chain joins TRBV5-1 to TRBJ1-2, and 9 bases in between align with TRBD1. CDR3 reads: CASSVQGATDYGYTF. Here is the DNA: TGCGCCAGCAGCGTACAGGGGGCTACGGACTATGGCTACACCTTC.